This entry lists 14 T cell receptor beta chains sequenced from one sample in a study of blood T cell repertoires in COVID-19. Sequencing was performed with immunoSEQ multiplex PCR; in TCRdb, only in-frame clones are kept and a portion is missing. The repertoire has roughly 140,000 clones, around 90% of them found once; the top ten carry roughly 1.5%. The specimen was peripheral blood. These receptors originate from a woman between 50 and 59 years old with acute or convalescent COVID-19.

The V gene is TRBV27, the J gene TRBJ1-6; unclear D gene. In germline, CDR1 is MNHEY, CDR2 SMNVEV (reference sequence). Trimming left V 7 bases short and J 14 bases short, with 9 bases between. The CDR3 consists of 10 residues. CDR3 in amino acids: CASISRSLHF. CDR3 DNA sequence: TGTGCCAGCATTTCCAGGTCCCTCCACTTT.

V gene TRBV19 combines with J gene TRBJ1-2; D might be TRBD1 (5 bases). CDR1 and CDR2 from the germline V gene are LNHDA and SQIVND (reference sequence). The CDR3 contains 14 residues. V was clipped by 4 bases and J by 4 bases, with 13 bases between them. The CDR3 here is CASSTPTEIYGYTF. CDR3 DNA: TGTGCCAGTAGTACCCCGACAGAGATCTATGGCTACACCTTC. Drawing the rest from reference TRBV19 and TRBJ1-2, the complete variable domain is DGGITQSPKYLFRKEGQNVTLSCEQNLNHDAMYWYRQDPGQGLRLIYYSQIVNDFQKGDIAEGYSVSREKKESFPLTVTSAQKNPTAFYLCASSTPTEIYGYTFGSGTRLTVV.

V and J are TRBV6-1 and TRBJ2-1; 9 bases align to TRBD2. Germline CDR1 and CDR2: MNHNS and SASEGT. Losses at the gene ends were 2 bases for V and 9 bases for J; bases not matched to a gene: 8. The CDR3 has 15 residues. The CDR3 DNA sequence: TGTGCCAGCAGTGAACCAGGCGGGGGGGCGTTTGAGCAGTTCTTC. It yields the protein CASSEPGGGAFEQFF.

The chain is built from TRBV12-3 or TRBV12-4 and TRBJ2-5; D perhaps matches TRBD2 (5 bases). This CDR3 has 11 residues. V lost 7 bases and J 5 bases, leaving 8 bases between the germline ends. The CDR3 region has the DNA TGTGCCAGCACCTCGGGGGAGACCCAGTACTTC. Protein: CASTSGETQYF.

In its sample, this clone was seen once. V usage is TRBV3-1 (or the pseudogene TRBV3-2) and J usage is TRBJ2-2; D tentatively reads TRBD1 or TRBD2 (6 bases each). The CDR3 sequence is 14 residues long. Germline CDR1 LGHDT, CDR2 YNNKEL (reference sequence). V lost 4 bases and J 5 bases, leaving 11 bases between the germline ends. CDR3 sequence reads: CASSREGGTGELFF. The DNA for the CDR3 is TGTGCCAGCAGCCGAGAGGGGGGAACCGGGGAGCTGTTTTTT.

The chain couples TRBV5-4 to TRBJ2-7, with 13 bases identical to TRBD2. CDR3 length equals 16 residues. Losses at the gene ends were 2 bases for V and 2 bases for J; bases not matched to a gene: 4. Germline V gene data show CDR1 as SGHNT and CDR2 as YYREEE (reference sequence). The CDR3 sequence: CASSLPGLAGTYEQYF. The DNA for the CDR3 is TGTGCCAGCAGCTTACCGGGACTAGCGGGAACCTACGAGCAGTACTTC.

J is TRBJ2-3 and V is TRBV19, with 9 bases identical to TRBD2. CDR1 is LNHDA and CDR2 is SQIVND in the germline V gene (reference sequence). CDR3 length: 17 amino acids. V was clipped by 5 bases and J by 2 bases; unmatched bases: 11. The CDR3 DNA is TGTGCCAGTAGTGGGCTAGCGGGACACTCCCCCACAGATACGCAGTATTTT. It encodes CASSGLAGHSPTDTQYF. Full variable domain (remainder filled in from reference TRBV19 and TRBJ2-3): DGGITQSPKYLFRKEGQNVTLSCEQNLNHDAMYWYRQDPGQGLRLIYYSQIVNDFQKGDIAEGYSVSREKKESFPLTVTSAQKNPTAFYLCASSGLAGHSPTDTQYFGPGTRLTVL.

The CDR3 DNA sequence: TGTGCCTGGAGGGGGCAAGAGACAACTAATGAAAAACTGTTTTTT. Protein sequence: CAWRGQETTNEKLFF. This rearrangement joins TRBV30 to TRBJ1-4, with TRBD1 as a possible D gene (5 bases). Trimming shortened V by 3 bases and J by 0 bases, and 11 bases separated the two germline ends. CDR1 GTSNPN and CDR2 SVGIG come from the germline V gene (reference sequence). The CDR3 loop spans 15 amino acids.

This chain joins TRBV6-2 or TRBV6-3 and TRBJ2-7; D remains ambiguous. The CDR3 length is 13 residues. Trimming pared 2 bases from V and 1 base from J, leaving 6 bases between. Germline V gene lookup returns CDR1 MNHEY and CDR2 SVGEGT. The CDR3 nucleotides read TGTGCCAGCAGTTACCTACGGTCCTACGAGCAGTACTTC. Protein sequence: CASSYLRSYEQYF.

This clone was observed a handful of times. The chain combines TRBV5-1 with TRBJ1-1, with D tentatively TRBD1 (6 bases). Germline values: CDR1 SGHRS, CDR2 YFSETQ. V was trimmed by 2 bases and J by 3 bases, leaving 14 bases between them. The length of the CDR3 is 15 residues. CDR3 protein: CASSFRQAGDTEAFF. The CDR3 nucleotides read TGCGCCAGCAGCTTTCGACAGGCGGGGGACACTGAAGCTTTCTTT.

A single count supports this clone. This chain uses TRBV18 with TRBJ1-5; D is ambiguous. V lost 0 bases, J lost 3 bases, and 9 bases lay in between. The CDR3 runs to 15 residues. Germline V CDR1 and CDR2: KGHSH, LQKENI. CDR3 sequence: CASSPPQATNQPQHF. The CDR3 DNA reads TGTGCCAGCTCACCACCGCAGGCTACCAATCAGCCCCAGCATTTT.

CDR3: CASSSSVGGYNSPLHF. The CDR3 nucleotides are TGCGCCAGCAGCTCGTCAGTGGGGGGTTATAATTCACCCCTCCACTTT. The V call is TRBV5-1, the J call TRBJ1-6, with D perhaps TRBD1 (5 bases). The germline gives CDR1 SGHRS, CDR2 YFSETQ. The CDR3 has 16 amino acids. The V end was cut by 3 bases, the J end by 4 bases, with 14 bases between.

The J gene is TRBJ1-1, the V gene TRBV3-1 (or the pseudogene TRBV3-2); D unresolved. Germline lookup yields CDR1 LGHDT and CDR2 YNNKEL (reference sequence). The V end lost 0 bases, the J end lost 0 bases, and 5 bases lay between the germline ends. CDR3 length equals 14 residues. The CDR3 DNA follows: TGTGCCAGCAGCCAAGAAATCATGAACACTGAAGCTTTCTTT. It yields the protein CASSQEIMNTEAFF.

The rearrangement joins TRBV9 to TRBJ1-1, with 10 nucleotides matching TRBD1. V lost 4 bases, J lost 7 bases, and 7 bases stayed unmatched. Germline V gives CDR1 SGDLS, CDR2 YYNGEE. The CDR3 is 14 amino acids. In DNA, the CDR3 is TGTGCCAGCAGCCTGGGACAGGGGCTCGGTGAAGCTTTCTTT. Amino acid sequence: CASSLGQGLGEAFF.